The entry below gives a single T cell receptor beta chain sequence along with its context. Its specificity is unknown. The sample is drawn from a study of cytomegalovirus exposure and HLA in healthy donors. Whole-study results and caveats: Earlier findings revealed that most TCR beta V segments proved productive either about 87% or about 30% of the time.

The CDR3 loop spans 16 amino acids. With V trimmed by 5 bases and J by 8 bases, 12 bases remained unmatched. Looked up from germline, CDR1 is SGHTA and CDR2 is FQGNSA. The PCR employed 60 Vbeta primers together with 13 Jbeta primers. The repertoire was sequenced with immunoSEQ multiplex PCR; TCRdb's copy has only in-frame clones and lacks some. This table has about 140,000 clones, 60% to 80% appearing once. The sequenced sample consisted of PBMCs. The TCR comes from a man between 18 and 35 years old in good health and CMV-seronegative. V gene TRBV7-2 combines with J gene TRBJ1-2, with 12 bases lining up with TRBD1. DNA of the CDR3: TGTGCCAGCAGCCACCATCCGGGACAGGGGGCGACGGGCTACACCTTC. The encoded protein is CASSHHPGQGATGYTF.